The clone carrying this TCR beta chain was recorded a few times. Antigen specificity is unknown. Generated by immunoSEQ multiplex PCR, the TCRdb table keeps only in-frame clones and is missing some. The sample carries approximately 82,000 clones, over 75% recorded once. The CDR3 is 15 amino acids. J was trimmed by 1 base and V by 6 bases; bases with no gene match: 6. Germline CDR1 reads SNHLY; CDR2 reads FYNNEI. This sample's time point: week 23, last vaccination. A single vaccine dose contained 300 ug of mutant IDH1 20-mer peptide, and topical imiquimod was used with it. These data come from a study of a mutant IDH1 vaccine in newly diagnosed glioma.

The sample in question was PBMCs, obtained from a glioma patient whose treatment included an IDH1 peptide vaccine. The sequence came from a man aged 30 to 45 with glioma. Some clones in this sample may be carry-over from other donors' samples. The chain carries TRBV2 and TRBJ2-7, with 10 bases identical to TRBD1. The CDR3 sequence is CASRGPGQGSYEQYF. The DNA of the CDR3 is TGTGCCAGCAGAGGACCGGGACAGGGGTCCTACGAGCAGTACTTC.